This is a list of T cell receptor beta chains from one sample in a study of blood T cell repertoires in COVID-19. Some clones are missing from TCRdb's copy, which holds only in-frame ones; the method was immunoSEQ multiplex PCR. The profile shows a few hundred thousand clones, more than 70% of them singletons. Material for sequencing was peripheral blood. All receptors derive from a man in his fifties with COVID-19, enrolled during active disease. Both conserved end residues are part of each CDR3. The D gene is left open where the match is weak. Not every row has a clone size; where given, it reads once, few, many or a size class.

clone_size j_call d_call v_call cdr3_nt cdr3_aa
- TRBJ2-2 - TRBV4-2 TGTGCCAGCGGTTTTTCGACGGGAGAGGTCGGGGAGCTGTTTTTT CASGFSTGEVGELFF
- TRBJ1-5 TRBD1 TRBV10-2 TGCGCCAGCAGTGAGTCCAGGGACAGGCCTGAGTCCCAGCATTTT CASSESRDRPESQHF
- TRBJ1-3 - TRBV3-1/TRBV3-2 TGTGCCAGCAGCCAAGAGGGTAGAGGGAGCGGAAACACCATATATTTT CASSQEGRGSGNTIYF
- TRBJ2-7 - TRBV5-6 TGTGCCAGCAGCTACCTAAATAACGAGCAGTACTTC CASSYLNNEQYF
- TRBJ1-5 - TRBV20-1 TGCAGTGCTAGTATCGGCCCAGGTTGGCCCCAGCATTTT CSASIGPGWPQHF
- TRBJ2-7 - TRBV24-1 TGTGCCACCAGGCCTTTTCCAGGTTCACCCTACGAGCAGTACTTC CATRPFPGSPYEQYF
- TRBJ1-5 - TRBV19 TGTGCCAGTAGTATAGAGGGGGCCTCCCAGCCCCAGCATTTT CASSIEGASQPQHF
once TRBJ1-1 - TRBV28 TGTGCCAGCAGTGATCCTCGAGGGCGAGGGACTGAAGCTTTCTTT CASSDPRGRGTEAFF
- TRBJ2-1 TRBD2 TRBV4-1 TGCGCCAGCAGCCAAGATGGGGGACTAGCTGGTGAGCAGTTCTTC CASSQDGGLAGEQFF
- TRBJ2-1 TRBD2 TRBV7-3 TGTGCCAGCAGCTTAACCCCACCCGGGACTAGCACGAATGAGCAGTTCTTC CASSLTPPGTSTNEQFF
- TRBJ1-5 - TRBV6-2/TRBV6-3 TGTGCCAGCAGTTTGGTGGGGGCTCGCTCCAATCAGCCCCAGCATTTT CASSLVGARSNQPQHF
- TRBJ2-3 TRBD1 TRBV29-1 TGCAGCAAGGCTACAGGGGGCAACACAGATACGCAGTATTTT CSKATGGNTDTQYF
- TRBJ2-2 TRBD2 TRBV5-1 TGCGCCAGCAGCTCTGGACTAGCGGGAGTATCTGGCACCGGGGAGCTGTTTTTT CASSSGLAGVSGTGELFF
- TRBJ2-7 - TRBV27 TGTGCCAGCAGATACGGGGTTATGGTCGACGAGCAGTACTTC CASRYGVMVDEQYF
- TRBJ2-2 TRBD2 TRBV6-5 TGTGCCAGCAGCGGACTAGTTGTCGCCGGGGAGCTGTTTTTT CASSGLVVAGELFF
once TRBJ2-3 - TRBV6-2/TRBV6-3 TGTGCCAGCAGTTATGCAGGTGCAGATACGCAGTATTTT CASSYAGADTQYF
- TRBJ1-5 TRBD1 TRBV28 TGTGCCAGCAGTCCTAGGGGGCGCAATCAGCCCCAGCATTTT CASSPRGRNQPQHF
- TRBJ1-4 TRBD1 TRBV28 TGTGCCAGCAGTGTTCAGGGGGCGCGGAATGAAAAACTGTTTTTT CASSVQGARNEKLFF
- TRBJ2-4 - TRBV11-3 TGTGCCAGCAGCTTAGGCCAGGGTGCTGCCAAAAACATTCAGTACTTC CASSLGQGAAKNIQYF
- TRBJ2-1 - TRBV19 TGTGCCAGTAGTATCACGTCGGTCTACAATGAGCAGTTCTTC CASSITSVYNEQFF
- TRBJ2-7 - TRBV4-1 TGCGCCAGCAGCCCGTCCGGGTCCTACGAGCAGTACTTC CASSPSGSYEQYF
- TRBJ2-7 TRBD2 TRBV7-6 TGTGCCAGCACCTCCTTAGCGGGGGGCTTGGGGGAGCAGTACTTC CASTSLAGGLGEQYF
- TRBJ2-7 TRBD1 TRBV5-1 TGCGCCAGCAGATTACACGGGACAGGGCTCGACGAGCAGTACTTC CASRLHGTGLDEQYF
- TRBJ1-1 TRBD1 TRBV19 TGTGCCAGTGGGGACAGGAGAGGGGACACTGAAGCTTTCTTT CASGDRRGDTEAFF
- TRBJ2-7 TRBD1 TRBV6-5 TGTGCCAGCAGTAGACAGGGGACCCTATACGAGCAGTACTTC CASSRQGTLYEQYF
- TRBJ2-2 - TRBV5-1 TGCGCCAGCAGCTTGGAACGGGGAGAGACCGGGGAGCTGTTTTTT CASSLERGETGELFF
- TRBJ2-7 TRBD2 TRBV7-2 TGTGCCAGCAGCGTCGCTAGCGGCCTATCCTACGAGCAGTACTTC CASSVASGLSYEQYF
- TRBJ2-3 TRBD2 TRBV27 TGTGCCAGCAGTTTATCGAGAACTAGCGGGGTCACAGATACGCAGTATTTT CASSLSRTSGVTDTQYF
- TRBJ2-7 - TRBV6-9 TGTGCCAGCAGCTACCCTAGTGGCTCAAGCGAGCAGTACTTC CASSYPSGSSEQYF
few TRBJ1-2 - TRBV6-6 TGTGCCAGCACTCCCCGGCAGGGTGGCTACACCTTC CASTPRQGGYTF
- TRBJ2-2 - TRBV4-3 TGCGCCAGCAGCCAGGGTCGGGAGACAATTAACACCGGGGAGCTGTTTTTT CASSQGRETINTGELFF
- TRBJ1-2 TRBD1 TRBV5-6 TGTGCCAGCAGCCGGACAGGGTACCATGGGGGCTACACCTTC CASSRTGYHGGYTF
- TRBJ2-1 TRBD2 TRBV6-5 TGTGCCAGCACAAAACTAGCGGGGGGTTGGAATGAGCAGTTCTTC CASTKLAGGWNEQFF
- TRBJ1-2 TRBD1 TRBV19 TGTGCCAGTAGTAGAAGACAGGGGGCTCAGGGCTACACCTTC CASSRRQGAQGYTF
- TRBJ1-2 - TRBV5-6 TGTGCCAGCAGCTTCCAGAGGAACTATGGCTACACCTTC CASSFQRNYGYTF
- TRBJ2-1 TRBD2 TRBV27 TGTGCCAGCAGGCAACCGGGACTAGCGTTACACAATGAGCAGTTCTTC CASRQPGLALHNEQFF
- TRBJ2-7 TRBD1 TRBV14 TGTGCCAGCAGCACGGGACAGGGTTTCTACGAGCAGTACTTC CASSTGQGFYEQYF
- TRBJ1-4 - TRBV19 TGTGCCAGTAGTATACGACAGCCTAATGAAAAACTGTTTTTT CASSIRQPNEKLFF
- TRBJ1-1 TRBD1 TRBV5-6 TGTGCCAGCAGCTTGTTTGACAGGGGTAGGAACACTGAAGCTTTCTTT CASSLFDRGRNTEAFF